This T cell receptor beta chain emerged from a study of T cell responses to AZD1222 COVID-19 vaccine. Findings of the study overall: In all cases, repertoires were sampled only after the peak T cell response.

Regarding this clone: Antigen unknown.

Germline loops: CDR1 SGHRS, CDR2 YFSETQ. The V end lost 4 bases, the J end lost 9 bases, and 14 bases lay between the germline ends. This CDR3 is built from 13 residues. Clones were sequenced by immunoSEQ multiplex PCR, and TCRdb holds only the in-frame ones, with some missing. The table has 95,000 to 150,000 clones, roughly 87% seen once. Sequenced material: peripheral blood, taken on day 0 of MenACWY control vaccination. The TCR comes from an adult in good health. This chain links TRBV5-1 with TRBJ2-1; a possible D gene is TRBD2 (6 bases). The CDR3 reads CASSRDPGGEQFF. For the CDR3, the DNA is TGCGCCAGCAGCCGGGACCCCGGGGGTGAGCAGTTCTTC.